The 23 T cell receptor beta chains reported below all come from one sample, sequenced in a study of T cell responses to AZD1222 COVID-19 vaccine. Generated by immunoSEQ multiplex PCR, the TCRdb table keeps only in-frame clones and is missing some. The sample shows some 79,000 clones, around three quarters of them seen only once. This sample comprised peripheral blood, obtained 28 days after the second AZD1222 dose. The source is an adult who received the AZD1222 COVID-19 vaccine.

This rearrangement joins TRBV4-1 to TRBJ2-7, with D uncertain. Looked up from germline, CDR1 is MGHRA and CDR2 is YSYEKL. The CDR3 sequence is 15 residues long. V was pared by 4 bases and J by 3 bases, with 16 bases between. The CDR3 coding sequence is TGCGCCAGCAGCCCATCAGGCCAAAGCTTCTACGAGCAGTACTTC. This codes for CASSPSGQSFYEQYF.

This chain joins TRBV27 and TRBJ2-7; 7 positions match TRBD2. CDR1 MNHEY and CDR2 SMNVEV come from the germline V gene (reference sequence). The V and J ends lost 4 bases and 2 bases, in that order; junction bases with no gene match: 17. The CDR3 is 18 amino acids. CDR3 in amino acids: CASSSRALSGTSPYEQYF. The CDR3 DNA sequence: TGTGCCAGCAGTTCCCGGGCCCTGAGCGGGACGTCCCCCTACGAGCAGTACTTC.

As regards this clone: Distinct nucleotide sequences in the sample also encode this CDR3. J is TRBJ1-2 and V is TRBV4-3; D gene uncertain. With 1 base removed from V and 3 bases from J, the gap between germline ends came to 18 bases. The length of the CDR3 is 17 residues. Germline V CDR1 and CDR2: LGHNA, YSLEER. The CDR3 protein is CASSQVEGLMDDYGYTF. For the CDR3, the DNA is TGCGCCAGCAGCCAAGTAGAAGGACTAATGGATGACTATGGCTACACCTTC.

A single count supports this clone. The chain uses TRBV10-3 and TRBJ1-6; 8 nucleotides agree with TRBD1. Germline-derived CDR1 and CDR2 are ENHRY and SYGVKD. The CDR3 covers 15 residues. V gave up 6 bases and J gave up 7 bases; unmatched junction bases: 8. The CDR3 sequence is CAIRKGTGENSPLHF. The CDR3 nucleotides read TGTGCCATCAGGAAAGGGACAGGCGAAAATTCACCCCTCCACTTT.

In regard to this clone: The identical CDR3 is also encoded by other nucleotide sequences in the sample. V usage is TRBV6-2 or TRBV6-3 and J usage is TRBJ2-4; D unresolved. Between the trimmed V and J ends, which lost 1 base and 0 bases, there was a span of 1 base. The CDR3 contains 13 residues. Per the germline V gene, CDR1 is MNHEY and CDR2 is SVGEGT. The chain's CDR3 is CASSYLAKNIQYF. As DNA, the CDR3 is TGTGCCAGCAGTTACTTAGCCAAAAACATTCAGTACTTC.

The CDR3 sequence is CASSTPGLNNYGYTF. CDR3 bases: TGTGCCAGTAGTACTCCGGGACTAAATAACTATGGCTACACCTTC. V usage is TRBV19 and J usage is TRBJ1-2; perhaps TRBD1 as D (5 bases). The CDR3 sequence is 15 residues long. Germline loops: CDR1 LNHDA, CDR2 SQIVND (reference sequence). The germline V and J ends were trimmed by 4 bases and 1 base, with 13 bases remaining between them.

J is TRBJ2-3 and V is TRBV6-5, with a possible D match to TRBD2 (6 bases). Germline V gene sequence: CDR1 MNHEY, CDR2 SVGAGI. This CDR3 is built from 13 residues. Trimming cost V 8 bases and J 0 bases, with 9 bases left between them. Written as DNA, the CDR3 is TGTGCCAGCCGGAGGGACAGCACAGATACGCAGTATTTT. This gives the protein CASRRDSTDTQYF.

Here the CDR3 reads CASSLSGQGPYNEQFF. CDR3 nucleotide sequence: TGTGCCAGCAGTTTATCGGGACAGGGGCCCTACAATGAGCAGTTCTTC. The V gene is TRBV27, the J gene TRBJ2-1, with 10 bases that match TRBD1. The CDR3 extends over 16 amino acids. CDR1 and CDR2 from the germline V gene are MNHEY and SMNVEV (reference sequence). J was trimmed by 2 bases and V by 0 bases; bases with no gene match: 1.

The rearrangement uses TRBV19 and TRBJ2-1; tentative D call: TRBD2 (6 bases). Between the trimmed V and J ends, which lost 3 bases and 2 bases, there was a span of 11 bases. Germline V gene data show CDR1 as LNHDA and CDR2 as SQIVND (reference sequence). This CDR3 spans 15 amino acids. CDR3 DNA sequence: TGTGCCAGTAGTATTGACCTAGCGACCTACAATGAGCAGTTCTTC. Translating it yields CASSIDLATYNEQFF.

V is TRBV7-3 and J is TRBJ2-1, with 12 bases fitting TRBD2. The germline V gene encodes CDR1 SGHTA and CDR2 FQGTGA. The ends lost 2 bases at V and 7 bases at J; junction bases unmatched: 6. The CDR3 runs 16 residues. The CDR3 DNA reads as TGTGCCAGCAGCTTAGCCGGGACTAGCGGGCAGAATGAGCAGTTCTTC. Its protein product is CASSLAGTSGQNEQFF.

This rearrangement joins TRBV4-1 to TRBJ1-3; maybe TRBD1 (5 bases). The CDR3 runs to 15 residues. The germline V gene encodes CDR1 MGHRA and CDR2 YSYEKL. V was trimmed by 4 bases and J by 0 bases, leaving 10 bases between them. The CDR3 coding sequence is TGCGCCAGCAGCCGAGGGACGGGCTCTGGAAACACCATATATTTT. It codes for CASSRGTGSGNTIYF.

This clone was observed once. The chain recombines TRBV24-1 with TRBJ2-1; 9 bases are shared with TRBD2. The CDR3 loop spans 13 amino acids. The V and J ends lost 10 bases and 12 bases, in that order; junction bases with no gene match: 12. Germline CDR1 is KGHDR and CDR2 is SFDVKD. This chain's CDR3 is CATSGSSTGLQFF. The CDR3 DNA sequence: TGTGCCACTAGCGGGAGTTCTACCGGGTTGCAGTTCTTC.

The chain has TRBV7-3 and TRBJ2-2; D not certain. V was shortened by 0 bases and J by 6 bases, with 14 bases between the two germline ends. Germline-derived CDR1 and CDR2 are SGHTA and FQGTGA. The CDR3 is 16 amino acids. CDR3 protein: CASSLTPQPSAGELFF. The CDR3, as DNA: TGTGCCAGCAGCTTAACCCCACAACCAAGCGCCGGGGAGCTGTTTTTT.

This chain uses TRBV2 with TRBJ1-6, with D possibly being TRBD1 (6 bases). This CDR3 comprises 11 residues. Trimming cost V 6 bases and J 14 bases, with 11 bases left between them. In germline, CDR1 is SNHLY, CDR2 FYNNEI. As DNA, the CDR3 is TGTGCCAGCAGACACAGGGATTCCCTCCACTTT. As protein: CASRHRDSLHF.

The genes are TRBV6-1 and TRBJ2-7; a possible D gene is TRBD1 (6 bases). Germline values: CDR1 MNHNS, CDR2 SASEGT. This CDR3 has 14 amino acids. V was cut by 1 base and J by 2 bases, with 9 bases left in between. The CDR3 loop is CASSEGGTTYEQYF. The CDR3 coding sequence is TGTGCCAGCAGTGAAGGGGGGACAACCTACGAGCAGTACTTC.

The V call is TRBV18, the J call TRBJ2-2; D not resolved. The CDR3 runs 13 residues. The V gene lost 0 bases and the J gene lost 5 bases, with 4 bases spanning the gap. The germline V gene encodes CDR1 KGHSH and CDR2 LQKENI. The chain's CDR3 is CASSPPGTGELFF. CDR3 bases: TGTGCCAGCTCACCACCAGGTACCGGGGAGCTGTTTTTT.

The chain uses TRBV9 and TRBJ1-1; TRBD1 is a possible D gene (5 bases). Germline loops: CDR1 SGDLS, CDR2 YYNGEE. The V gene lost 4 bases and the J gene lost 3 bases, with 13 bases spanning the gap. The CDR3 loop spans 14 amino acids. CDR3 nucleotide sequence: TGTGCCAGCAGCCCTAGCCTGGGGCACACTGAAGCTTTCTTT. This sequence encodes CASSPSLGHTEAFF.

The chain has TRBV6-5 and TRBJ1-1; maybe TRBD1 (5 bases). The V gene lost 1 base and the J gene lost 1 base, with 10 bases spanning the gap. This CDR3 is built from 15 residues. CDR1 MNHEY and CDR2 SVGAGI come from the germline V gene. In nucleotides, the CDR3 is TGTGCCAGCAGTTACTACCTTGGGGGGAACACTGAAGCTTTCTTT. This translates into CASSYYLGGNTEAFF.

The chain employs TRBV24-1 and TRBJ2-2; D assignment may be TRBD1 or TRBD2 (5 bases each). Germline V gene sequence: CDR1 KGHDR, CDR2 SFDVKD. V was cut by 4 bases and J by 4 bases, with 15 bases left in between. This CDR3 has 16 amino acids. CDR3 DNA: TGTGCCACCAGTGACCCCCGGGACGGAGGCACCGGGGAGCTGTTTTTT. Its protein is CATSDPRDGGTGELFF.

V is TRBV3-1 (or the pseudogene TRBV3-2) and J is TRBJ1-5, with 7 bases aligning to TRBD1. The V gene end was trimmed by 3 bases and the J gene end by 6 bases; junction bases not matched to a gene: 11. The length of the CDR3 is 16 residues. Germline values: CDR1 LGHDT, CDR2 YNNKEL (reference sequence). This CDR3 reads CASSQDPGGAGQPQHF. For the CDR3, the DNA is TGTGCCAGCAGCCAGGATCCAGGGGGGGCGGGTCAGCCCCAGCATTTT.

V usage is TRBV15 and J usage is TRBJ1-2; D unresolved. The CDR3 extends over 16 amino acids. Looked up from germline, CDR1 is LNHNV and CDR2 is YYDKDF (reference sequence). V lost 0 bases to trimming and J lost 3 bases, with 14 bases between them. CDR3: CATSRDRVGTDYGYTF. DNA for the CDR3: TGTGCCACCAGCAGAGATCGAGTCGGTACAGACTATGGCTACACCTTC.

The chain carries TRBV11-2 and TRBJ2-3; 9 bases are shared with TRBD2. Germline trimming cut 5 bases from V and 4 bases from J; bases unmatched to any gene: 10. Germline values: CDR1 SGHAT, CDR2 FQNNGV. This CDR3 spans 16 amino acids. The CDR3 DNA sequence: TGTGCCAGCAGCCTACTCAGCGCGGGAGGGGCAGATACGCAGTATTTT. The encoded protein is CASSLLSAGGADTQYF.

J is TRBJ2-1 and V is TRBV2, with D tentatively TRBD1 (5 bases). Germline V lookup: CDR1 SNHLY, CDR2 FYNNEI. The CDR3 length is 14 residues. Trimming removed 7 bases at V and 4 bases at J, with 14 bases between. Written as DNA, the CDR3 is TGTGCCAGCACTGTGACAGAACAATACAATGAGCAGTTCTTC. Amino acid sequence: CASTVTEQYNEQFF.